A single sample gave rise to the 17 T cell receptor beta chains below, sequenced in a study of identical twins' blood T cells. TCRdb re-derived calls from the 5' RACE reads in MiXCR, one entry per CDR3 protein. The sample has 400,000 or so distinct CDR3 sequences; about 28% are singletons. The specimen was PBMCs. The origin of the receptors is a woman aged 18 to 55 in good health.

This clonotype showed up many times. This chain joins TRBV27 and TRBJ1-4, with D perhaps matching TRBD1 (6 bases). CDR3 length equals 16 residues. The germline gives CDR1 MNHEY, CDR2 SMNVEV (reference sequence). With 5 bases removed from V and 6 bases from J, the gap between germline ends came to 19 bases. The CDR3 spells CASSQTGGSNDEKLFF. The DNA for the CDR3 is TGTGCCAGCAGTCAAACTGGGGGCTCTAACGATGAAAAACTGTTTTTT.

The rearrangement joins TRBV7-9 to TRBJ2-1; no clear D gene. The V gene lost 5 bases and the J gene lost 9 bases, with 17 bases spanning the gap. Germline CDR1 is SEHNR and CDR2 is FQNEAQ (reference sequence). CDR3 length: 14 amino acids. CDR3 sequence: CASSLGSVLGEQFF. Written as DNA, the CDR3 is TGTGCCAGCAGCCTAGGATCAGTTTTAGGTGAGCAGTTCTTC.

The chain joins TRBV3-1 to TRBJ1-2; the D gene is possibly TRBD1 (5 bases). The CDR3 sequence is 13 residues long. CDR1 is LGHDT and CDR2 is YNNKEL in the germline V gene (reference sequence). V was trimmed by 7 bases and J by 14 bases, leaving 23 bases between them. CDR3 residues: CASTARWTLILTF. In DNA, the CDR3 is TGTGCCAGCACCGCGAGGTGGACACTTATTCTTACCTTC.

This chain links TRBV7-2 with TRBJ1-1; D uncertain. V was shortened by 7 bases and J by 7 bases, with 13 bases between the two germline ends. The CDR3 spans 12 residues. Germline-derived CDR1 and CDR2 are SGHTA and FQGNSA. CDR3 sequence reads: CASTGADGEAFF. The CDR3 DNA is TGTGCCAGCACAGGCGCGGACGGTGAAGCTTTCTTT.

This clonotype has a handful of counts. The chain links TRBV27 to TRBJ1-5; D remains unclear. There are 14 residues in the CDR3. V lost 1 base and J lost 5, with 9 bases in between. Germline CDR1 reads MNHEY; CDR2 reads SMNVEV (reference sequence). The CDR3 DNA reads TGTGCCAGCAGTTTATACCAGGTCCATCAGCCCCAGCATTTT. Translation: CASSLYQVHQPQHF.

As to this clonotype: A junction end diverges from the germline sequence, so it may reflect a read error. V usage is TRBV10-2 and J usage is TRBJ1-5; no definite D call. This CDR3 contains 15 residues. Per the germline V gene, CDR1 is WSHSY and CDR2 is SAAADI. CDR3 DNA: TGCGTCAGCAGTGAGGTCCGAATTAGCAATCAGCCCCAGCATTTT. Protein: CVSSEVRISNQPQHF.

Points on this clonotype: This may stem from a read error, because a much larger clone lies one nucleotide away. The chain couples TRBV7-9 to TRBJ2-4; the D is unclear. The ends were cut back, 8 bases at V and 8 bases at J, with 7 bases in the middle. This CDR3 spans 10 amino acids. Germline loops: CDR1 SEHNR, CDR2 FQNEAQ (reference sequence). CDR3 in amino acids: CASGEDIQYF. In DNA form, the CDR3 reads TGTGCCAGCGGTGAGGACATTCAGTACTTC.

V usage is TRBV29-1 and J usage is TRBJ1-4; D is ambiguous. The CDR3 consists of 15 residues. Germline CDR1 reads SQVTM; CDR2 reads ANQGSEA. CDR3 loop: CGARASPATNEKLFF. CDR3 in DNA: TGCGGCGCAAGGGCCAGTCCTGCAACTAATGAAAAACTGTTTTTT. Filled out from reference TRBV29-1 and TRBJ1-4, the complete variable domain reads SAVISQKPSRDICQRGTSLTIQCQVDSQVTMMFWYRQQPGQSLTLIATANQGSEATYESGFVIDKFPISRPNLTFSTLTVSNMSPEDSSIYLCGARASPATNEKLFFGSGTQLSVL.

This clonotype was detected only a few times. The V call is TRBV6-1, the J call TRBJ2-1; no clear D. The CDR3 extends over 16 amino acids. Trimming pared 2 bases from V and 6 bases from J, leaving 17 bases between. Germline CDR1 and CDR2: MNHNS and SASEGT. Written as DNA, the CDR3 is TGTGCCAGCAGTGAACTGGCAGCGCCCTTTGGCAATGAGCAGTTCTTC. This translates into CASSELAAPFGNEQFF.

The chain carries TRBV5-1 and TRBJ1-1; 7 bases align to TRBD1. The trim removed 3 bases at V and 0 bases at J, leaving 8 bases unmatched. CDR1 is SGHRS, CDR2 YFSETQ, per germline. The CDR3 is 16 amino acids. Here the CDR3 DNA reads TGCGCCAGCAGCTATCTGACAGGGATGCTGAACACTGAAGCTTTCTTT. Residues: CASSYLTGMLNTEAFF.

As regards this clonotype: One end of the junction does not line up with germline, which may come from a read error. This chain uses TRBV19 with TRBJ2-1, with D possibly matching TRBD2 (7 bases). The CDR3 loop spans 15 amino acids. The germline CDR1 and CDR2 sequences are LNHDA and SQIVND (reference sequence). CDR3 region: CASSIAGGSCNEQFF. CDR3 bases: TGTGCCAGTAGTATAGCGGGGGGCTCCTGCAATGAGCAGTTCTTC.

There are a few counts of this clonotype. V gene TRBV20-1 combines with J gene TRBJ2-1; 9 bases are a match to TRBD1. Looked up from germline, CDR1 is DFQATT and CDR2 is SNEGSKA (reference sequence). V lost 1 base to trimming and J lost 3 bases; unmatched junction nucleotides: 7. This CDR3 is 16 amino acids long. The DNA for the CDR3 is TGCAGTGCTAGAGTGCCCGGGACAGGGCTCTACAATGAGCAGTTCTTC. Its protein product is CSARVPGTGLYNEQFF.

This clonotype showed up just a few times. The chain links TRBV7-2 to TRBJ2-1, with TRBD2 identical over 7 bases. Germline CDR1 SGHTA, CDR2 FQGNSA. V gave up 0 bases and J gave up 4 bases; unmatched junction bases: 6. There are 16 residues in the CDR3. The CDR3, as DNA: TGTGCCAGCAGCTTAGCGCCTAGCGGTGATTACAATGAGCAGTTCTTC. It encodes CASSLAPSGDYNEQFF.

This clonotype appeared a few times. The CDR3, as DNA: TGTGCCAGCAGCTTAGGGGCGAGCGGGAGCGGCGAGCAGTTCTTC. The encoded protein is CASSLGASGSGEQFF. The rearrangement joins TRBV7-9 to TRBJ2-1; 8 nucleotides align to TRBD2. Germline V CDR1 and CDR2: SEHNR, FQNEAQ (reference sequence). This CDR3 region has 15 residues. Trimming removed 1 base from V and 10 bases from J; junction bases left unmatched: 9.

Points on this clonotype: A clone one base away is much larger, so this may be a read error. The gene calls are TRBV5-1 and TRBJ1-1; D might be TRBD1 (5 bases). CDR3 length equals 14 residues. Germline V gives CDR1 SGHRS, CDR2 YFSETQ. Trimming took off 4 bases at V and 7 bases at J, with 17 bases between the two ends. CDR3: CASSPLEGRVEAFF. CDR3 nucleotides: TGCGCCAGCAGCCCCCTGGAGGGACGGGTTGAAGCTTTCTTT.

This clonotype was seen repeatedly, ten times or more. V usage is TRBV20-1 and J usage is TRBJ1-4, with unresolved D. Trimming left V 6 bases short and J 16 bases short, with 15 bases between. CDR3 length equals 10 residues. The germline CDR1 and CDR2 sequences are DFQATT and SNEGSKA (reference sequence). CDR3 DNA: TGCAGTGCCACTAAGGTGATGCAGTTTTTT. It encodes CSATKVMQFF.

This clonotype was found many times. The chain links TRBV10-3 to TRBJ2-7; 7 bases align to TRBD2. V dropped 8 bases and J dropped 7; count of bases not matched to a gene: 14. Germline CDR1 and CDR2: ENHRY and SYGVKD. The CDR3 sequence is 14 residues long. For the CDR3, the DNA is TGTGCCATCGGAGTTTTCGGACTAGGTGAAGAGCAGTACTTC. Translated: CAIGVFGLGEEQYF.